A single sample is the source of the 32 T cell receptor beta chains below, sequenced in a study of blood T cell repertoires in COVID-19. The repertoire was sequenced with immunoSEQ multiplex PCR; TCRdb's copy has only in-frame clones and lacks some. The data show 150,000 to 200,000 clones, around 80% seen once. The sample was peripheral blood. These receptors were taken from an elderly woman with COVID-19, enrolled during active disease.

The V and J genes are TRBV7-9 and TRBJ2-1; 10 bases map to TRBD2. Germline CDR1 is SEHNR and CDR2 is FQNEAQ (reference sequence). The V gene end was trimmed by 5 bases and the J gene end by 7 bases; junction bases not matched to a gene: 8. The CDR3 runs to 15 residues. The chain's CDR3 is CASSESLAGENEQFF. The DNA of the CDR3 is TGTGCCAGCAGCGAATCCCTAGCGGGGGAGAATGAGCAGTTCTTC.

The V call is TRBV7-2, the J call TRBJ2-7; 8 positions agree with TRBD1. Germline-derived CDR1 and CDR2 are SGHTA and FQGNSA. V was clipped by 5 bases and J by 7 bases; unmatched bases: 10. The CDR3 sequence is 14 residues long. The CDR3 region has the DNA TGTGCCAGCAGCACCCGGACAGGGCCCTTGGAGCAGTACTTC. Translation gives CASSTRTGPLEQYF.

This rearrangement joins TRBV11-3 to TRBJ2-3, with no clear D. V lost 2 bases to trimming and J lost 2 bases, with 8 bases between them. CDR3 length: 14 amino acids. Germline lookup yields CDR1 SGHNT and CDR2 YENEEA. CDR3 sequence (DNA): TGTGCCAGCAGCTTACTTGGGCACACAGATACGCAGTATTTT. Residues: CASSLLGHTDTQYF.

The table lists this clone with a few counts. The genes are TRBV6-4 and TRBJ1-4, with a possible D match to TRBD1 (6 bases). Germline V CDR1 and CDR2: MRHNA, SNTAGT. Trimming pared 8 bases from V and 0 bases from J, leaving 22 bases between. This CDR3 has 18 residues. Here the CDR3 DNA reads TGTGCCAGCCCCATTGGGACAACCCAAGAGGCAACTAATGAAAAACTGTTTTTT. It specifies CASPIGTTQEATNEKLFF.

V usage is TRBV7-2 and J usage is TRBJ2-3, with 7 bases fitting TRBD2. V shed 4 bases and J 0 bases; nucleotides not matched to a gene: 1. CDR3 size: 14 residues. Germline lookup yields CDR1 SGHTA and CDR2 FQGNSA. CDR3 in amino acids: CASSSGLSTDTQYF. In DNA form, the CDR3 reads TGTGCCAGCAGCTCGGGACTAAGCACAGATACGCAGTATTTT. The variable domain in full, with the rest retrieved from reference TRBV7-2 and TRBJ2-3, is GAGVSQSPSNKVTEKGKDVELRCDPISGHTALYWYRQSLGQGLEFLIYFQGNSAPDKSGLPSDRFSAERTGGSVSTLTIQRTQQEDSAVYLCASSSGLSTDTQYFGPGTRLTVL.

The chain carries TRBV7-8 and TRBJ2-5, with 8 bases matching TRBD2. Germline lookup yields CDR1 SGHVS and CDR2 FQNEAQ. The CDR3 spans 16 residues. The trim removed 5 bases at V and 5 bases at J, leaving 13 bases unmatched. The DNA for the CDR3 is TGTGCCAGCAGCCCCCGTCTAGCGGGCCCACGGGAGACCCAGTACTTC. This sequence encodes CASSPRLAGPRETQYF.

This chain uses TRBV18 with TRBJ2-5, with TRBD2 matching over 9 bases. There are 14 residues in the CDR3. V lost 3 bases and J lost 5; bases outside the gene matches: 4. Germline V lookup: CDR1 KGHSH, CDR2 LQKENI. The CDR3 reads CASSPGTSWETQYF. CDR3 nucleotide sequence: TGTGCCAGCTCACCCGGGACTAGCTGGGAGACCCAGTACTTC.

V usage is TRBV18 and J usage is TRBJ1-1, with D unclear. With 3 bases removed from V and 3 bases from J, the gap between germline ends came to 14 bases. Germline CDR1 and CDR2: KGHSH and LQKENI. The CDR3 covers 15 residues. This CDR3 reads CASSPIHHLDTEAFF. In DNA form, the CDR3 reads TGTGCCAGCTCACCGATACACCATCTGGACACTGAAGCTTTCTTT.

The chain couples TRBV18 to TRBJ2-7, with 7 bases fitting TRBD1. The CDR3 sequence is 13 residues long. The germline V gene has CDR1 KGHSH and CDR2 LQKENI. The ends lost 1 base at V and 8 bases at J; junction bases unmatched: 5. The chain's CDR3 is CASSPRQGVKQYF. The CDR3 DNA is TGTGCCAGCTCACCACGGCAGGGGGTCAAGCAGTACTTC.

The gene calls are TRBV12-5 and TRBJ1-3; TRBD1 is a possible D gene (6 bases). Trimming took 5 bases from V and 4 from J, leaving 12 bases between them. The CDR3 runs to 14 residues. Per germline, CDR1 LGHNT and CDR2 FRNRAP. CDR3 in DNA: TGTGCTAGTGGTACAGGGAGCGTGGGAAACACCATATATTTT. Translating it yields CASGTGSVGNTIYF.

This clone appeared once. The CDR3 nucleotides read TGTGCCAGCAGTCACCGACCCGGGACTAGCGGCCCTACCGGGCAAGAGACCCAGTACTTC. This codes for CASSHRPGTSGPTGQETQYF. This chain links TRBV28 with TRBJ2-5; TRBD2 matches at 11 bases. J lost 2 bases, V lost 5 bases, and 19 bases had no gene match. The CDR3 sequence is 20 residues long. Germline V CDR1 and CDR2: MDHEN, SYDVKM.

The V and J genes are TRBV13 and TRBJ1-5, with TRBD1 matching over 7 bases. CDR1 and CDR2 from the germline V gene are PRHDT and FYEKMQ (reference sequence). The J segment lost 1 base and the V segment lost 5 bases, leaving 2 bases of the junction unmatched. The CDR3 runs to 14 residues. In DNA form, the CDR3 reads TGTGCCAGCAGCGCGGGACAGAGCAATCAGCCCCAGCATTTT. It codes for CASSAGQSNQPQHF. Supplemented by reference TRBV13 and TRBJ1-5, the full variable domain reads AAGVIQSPRHLIKEKRETATLKCYPIPRHDTVYWYQQGPGQDPQFLISFYEKMQSDKGSIPDRFSAQQFSDYHSELNMSSLELGDSALYFCASSAGQSNQPQHFGDGTRLSIL.

This chain connects TRBV7-9 to TRBJ1-4; perhaps TRBD1 as D (5 bases). Germline loops: CDR1 SEHNR, CDR2 FQNEAQ (reference sequence). V lost 5 bases to trimming and J lost 2 bases, with 12 bases between them. There are 15 residues in the CDR3. The CDR3 DNA follows: TGTGCCAGCAGCAAGTTGACAGCCACTAATGAAAAACTGTTTTTT. Protein sequence: CASSKLTATNEKLFF.

The chain is built from TRBV15 and TRBJ2-5, with unresolved D. Germline V CDR1 and CDR2: LNHNV, YYDKDF (reference sequence). The CDR3 extends over 15 amino acids. Trimming stripped 0 bases from V and 5 bases from J, with 13 bases between. CDR3 in DNA: TGTGCCACCAGCAGAGATAGAAGTTTCCCGGAGACCCAGTACTTC. This gives the protein CATSRDRSFPETQYF.

The CDR3 reads CASRADRGIYNEQFF. In DNA form, the CDR3 reads TGTGCCAGCAGGGCGGACAGGGGGATCTACAATGAGCAGTTCTTC. The rearrangement uses TRBV6-5 and TRBJ2-1; 10 bases match TRBD1. V shed 6 bases and J 3 bases; nucleotides not matched to a gene: 5. Germline V gene lookup returns CDR1 MNHEY and CDR2 SVGAGI. The CDR3 is 15 amino acids.

This clone was detected a few times. The rearrangement links TRBV19 to TRBJ2-3; TRBD2 matches 9 bases. V trimming: 3 bases; J trimming: 4 bases; junction bases outside the gene matches: 8. CDR3 length: 16 amino acids. Germline CDR1 reads LNHDA; CDR2 reads SQIVND (reference sequence). This CDR3 reads CASSIPGAGGSDTQYF. The DNA for the CDR3 is TGTGCCAGTAGTATCCCAGGCGCGGGGGGGTCAGATACGCAGTATTTT.

This clone showed up just a few times. The chain carries TRBV7-8 and TRBJ2-7; weak D call: TRBD1 (6 bases). CDR1 SGHVS and CDR2 FQNEAQ come from the germline V gene. The V end lost 1 base, the J end lost 5 bases, and 9 bases lay between the germline ends. The CDR3 is 13 residues long. The CDR3 loop reads CASSLDREDEQYF. The CDR3 DNA reads as TGTGCCAGCAGCTTAGACAGGGAAGACGAGCAGTACTTC.

Only a few counts were recorded for this clone. The chain recombines TRBV4-1 with TRBJ2-7; 12 bases line up with TRBD1. Germline V CDR1 and CDR2: MGHRA, YSYEKL. CDR3 length equals 16 residues. J lost 3 bases, V lost 3 bases, and 6 bases had no gene match. DNA for the CDR3: TGCGCCAGCAGCCACCTCGGGACAGGGGGCGGCTACGAGCAGTACTTC. Its translation is CASSHLGTGGGYEQYF.

This clone showed up many times. This chain links TRBV27 with TRBJ2-4; the match to TRBD1 covers 9 bases. Trimming at V came to 6 bases and at J to 6 bases, leaving 3 bases not matched to a gene. Per germline, CDR1 MNHEY and CDR2 SMNVEV (reference sequence). The CDR3 has 13 residues. The CDR3 reads CASRTGGVNIQYF. CDR3 sequence (DNA): TGTGCCAGCAGGACAGGGGGAGTAAACATTCAGTACTTC.

The gene calls are TRBV15 and TRBJ2-5; 13 bases match TRBD2. CDR3 length equals 16 residues. Germline V gene lookup returns CDR1 LNHNV and CDR2 YYDKDF (reference sequence). J was trimmed by 5 bases and V by 4 bases; bases with no gene match: 7. CDR3 bases: TGTGCCACCAGCACAAGACTAGCGGGGGGCCGGGAGACCCAGTACTTC. Amino acids: CATSTRLAGGRETQYF. Filled out from reference TRBV15 and TRBJ2-5, the complete variable domain reads DAMVIQNPRYQVTQFGKPVTLSCSQTLNHNVMYWYQQKSSQAPKLLFHYYDKDFNNEADTPDNFQSRRPNTSFCFLDIRSPGLGDTAMYLCATSTRLAGGRETQYFGPGTRLLVL.

V is TRBV15 and J is TRBJ1-4; a weak D match, TRBD1 (5 bases). CDR1 is LNHNV and CDR2 is YYDKDF in the germline V gene (reference sequence). Trimming stripped 0 bases from V and 3 bases from J, with 17 bases between. CDR3 length: 18 residues. The CDR3 is CATSRDWSGGDANEKLFF. CDR3 sequence (DNA): TGTGCCACCAGCAGAGATTGGTCCGGGGGTGACGCTAATGAAAAACTGTTTTTT.

V gene TRBV11-2 combines with J gene TRBJ2-7; D may be TRBD2 (6 bases). This CDR3 region has 16 residues. Trimming removed 0 bases from V and 0 bases from J, with 12 bases in between. Germline lookup yields CDR1 SGHAT and CDR2 FQNNGV. Here the CDR3 reads CASSLDGGFYSYEQYF. In DNA form, the CDR3 reads TGTGCCAGCAGCTTAGATGGGGGGTTCTACTCCTACGAGCAGTACTTC.

V gene TRBV5-4 combines with J gene TRBJ2-4, with D tentatively TRBD1 (5 bases). The germline V gene encodes CDR1 SGHNT and CDR2 YYREEE (reference sequence). The CDR3 loop spans 13 amino acids. Trimming took 4 bases from V and 6 from J, leaving 11 bases between them. The CDR3 spells CASSRNDRNIQYF. In DNA form, the CDR3 reads TGTGCCAGCAGCCGGAATGACAGAAACATTCAGTACTTC. The whole variable domain, filled in from reference TRBV5-4 and TRBJ2-4, reads ETGVTQSPTHLIKTRGQQVTLRCSSQSGHNTVSWYQQALGQGPQFIFQYYREEENGRGNFPPRFSGLQFPNYSSELNVNALELDDSALYLCASSRNDRNIQYFGAGTRLSVL.

This clone was seen just once. This chain uses TRBV28 with TRBJ1-4, with 8 bases matching TRBD1. The CDR3 is made up of 15 amino acids. CDR1 MDHEN and CDR2 SYDVKM come from the germline V gene. The V and J ends lost 7 bases and 5 bases, in that order; junction bases with no gene match: 9. This chain's CDR3 is CASITGGGGNEKLFF. The CDR3 bases are TGTGCCAGCATCACAGGGGGGGGCGGAAATGAAAAACTGTTTTTT.

The J gene is TRBJ2-7, the V gene TRBV5-1; weak D call: TRBD1 (5 bases). This CDR3 has 14 amino acids. Trimming took off 1 base at V and 2 bases at J, with 10 bases between the two ends. The V gene's germline CDR1 is SGHRS and CDR2 YFSETQ. For the CDR3, the DNA is TGCGCCAGCAGCTTGTCTCCAGGGACCTACGAGCAGTACTTC. This translates into CASSLSPGTYEQYF.

V is TRBV11-2 and J is TRBJ2-5; 7 bases align to TRBD2. V shed 5 bases and J 4 bases; nucleotides not matched to a gene: 13. The CDR3 consists of 16 residues. Germline-derived CDR1 and CDR2 are SGHAT and FQNNGV. This CDR3 is CASSPNPGGRGETQYF. CDR3 DNA sequence: TGTGCCAGCAGCCCAAATCCGGGGGGTCGAGGAGAGACCCAGTACTTC.

The chain joins TRBV7-8 to TRBJ1-1; TRBD1 matches 7 bases. From germline, CDR1 is SGHVS and CDR2 FQNEAQ. CDR3 length: 15 residues. V lost 1 base to trimming and J lost 5 bases; unmatched junction nucleotides: 7. Here the CDR3 reads CASSLGGGRQTEAFF. CDR3 sequence (DNA): TGTGCCAGCAGCTTAGGAGGGGGCAGACAAACTGAAGCTTTCTTT.

V gene TRBV11-2 combines with J gene TRBJ2-7; 10 bases map to TRBD1. Germline V gene sequence: CDR1 SGHAT, CDR2 FQNNGV. This CDR3 is built from 16 residues. The ends lost 6 bases at V and 1 base at J; junction bases unmatched: 9. The CDR3 reads CASSFFGTGASYEQYF. In nucleotides, the CDR3 is TGTGCCAGCAGTTTCTTCGGGACAGGGGCGTCCTACGAGCAGTACTTC.

This clone showed up just a few times. The chain combines TRBV6-2 or TRBV6-3 with TRBJ2-1; 10 bases are shared with TRBD2. The ends lost 5 bases at V and 7 bases at J; junction bases unmatched: 11. CDR1 MNHEY and CDR2 SVGEGT come from the germline V gene. This CDR3 comprises 16 residues. The CDR3 loop reads CASSRRRAGGRNEQFF. The CDR3 DNA reads TGTGCCAGCAGTAGGCGAAGAGCGGGGGGGCGGAATGAGCAGTTCTTC.

This clone was seen only a few times. The chain employs TRBV19 and TRBJ1-2, with 10 bases fitting TRBD1. Trimming removed 5 bases from V and 8 bases from J; junction bases left unmatched: 14. This CDR3 is 16 amino acids long. Germline loops: CDR1 LNHDA, CDR2 SQIVND (reference sequence). The CDR3 reads CASSSFGTGASWGYTF. The CDR3 nucleotides read TGTGCCAGTAGTTCCTTCGGGACAGGGGCTTCGTGGGGCTACACCTTC.

The chain recombines TRBV6-2 or TRBV6-3 with TRBJ1-1; D remains unclear. V lost 1 base to trimming and J lost 2 bases, with 8 bases between them. The CDR3 covers 14 residues. Per the germline V gene, CDR1 is MNHEY and CDR2 is SVGEGT. CDR3 loop: CASSYWSPNTEAFF. In DNA, the CDR3 is TGTGCCAGCAGTTACTGGAGCCCTAACACTGAAGCTTTCTTT.

This clone was counted a single time. The V and J genes are TRBV11-3 and TRBJ2-7; TRBD2 is a possible D gene (6 bases). Trimming pared 6 bases from V and 2 bases from J, leaving 14 bases between. This CDR3 has 14 amino acids. Looked up from germline, CDR1 is SGHNT and CDR2 is YENEEA. The CDR3 bases are TGTGCCAGCAGTCACCGGGAGCACCCCTACGAGCAGTACTTC. Translation gives CASSHREHPYEQYF.